The sequence of this T cell receptor (beta chain) was determined in a study of T cells after yellow fever vaccination. Study overall: Fractions with few cells were prepared using SMART-Seq v4 Ultra Low Input.

Germline assignment: CDR1 SEHNR and CDR2 FQNEAQ (reference sequence). Trimming pared 0 bases from V and 8 bases from J, leaving 14 bases between. There are 15 residues in the CDR3. In TCRdb, the 5' RACE reads were re-called with MiXCR into one record per CDR3 protein. The table lists approximately 300,000 distinct CDR3 sequences, 8.5% to 10% of them singletons. Study findings and constraints: Only a small proportion of the clonotypes turned up in both the CD4 and the CD8 compartments, likely arising from convergent recombination. Reappearance after the booster was observed for most primary-vaccination clones (around 96% CD4, about 90% CD8).

Ten or more counts support this clonotype. The antigen is unknown. The sequence was collected from a young man who received the YFV17D yellow fever vaccine. V usage is TRBV7-9 and J usage is TRBJ1-3; D not resolved. The sample was PBMCs, taken on the day of the first yellow fever vaccination. For the CDR3, the DNA is TGTGCCAGCAGCTTAGCCCAGACGGAGCGGGACACCATATATTTT. Its translation is CASSLAQTERDTIYF.